The rows below give T cell receptor beta chains drawn from one sample of a study of control samples from healthy donors and cancer patients. TCRdb keeps only in-frame clones here, not all; method: immunoSEQ multiplex PCR. Of about 63,000 clones in the sample, 65% to 90% were seen once. Sequencing was done on a sample of blood. The receptors were gathered from a man in his forties in good health. CDR3s include the opening cysteine and the closing phenylalanine or tryptophan. Each record gives: clone size, J gene, V gene, D gene, CDR3 DNA, CDR3 protein. The D gene is left open where the match is weak. The size field is filled for only some rows; it gives once, few, many or a size class.

clone_size: -; j_call: TRBJ2-2; v_call: TRBV12-5; d_call: -; cdr3_nt: TGTGCTAGTGGTTCCTGGGGAGGGGGCTTTTCGGTGAACCGGGGAGCTGTTTTT; cdr3_aa: CASGSWGGGFSVNRGAVF
clone_size: -; j_call: TRBJ2-1; v_call: TRBV6-5; d_call: TRBD2; cdr3_nt: TGTGCCAGCAAACCTAGCGGGGAAGGCAATGAGCAGTTCTTC; cdr3_aa: CASKPSGEGNEQFF
clone_size: -; j_call: TRBJ1-2; v_call: TRBV28; d_call: -; cdr3_nt: TGTGCCAGCAGTTATCAGTTAGCTAACTATGGCTACACCTTC; cdr3_aa: CASSYQLANYGYTF
clone_size: -; j_call: TRBJ2-2; v_call: TRBV5-1; d_call: -; cdr3_nt: TGCGCCAGCGGCGATAGCACCGGGGAGCTGTTTTTT; cdr3_aa: CASGDSTGELFF
clone_size: -; j_call: TRBJ1-1; v_call: TRBV5-5; d_call: -; cdr3_nt: TGTGCCAGCAGCTTGTTGGGGGGCGCGGGCACTGAAGCTTTCTTT; cdr3_aa: CASSLLGGAGTEAFF
clone_size: -; j_call: TRBJ1-1; v_call: TRBV11-2; d_call: -; cdr3_nt: TGTGCCAGCAGCTTAGACAGGGTCAAAACTGAAGCTTTCTTT; cdr3_aa: CASSLDRVKTEAFF
clone_size: -; j_call: TRBJ1-1; v_call: TRBV28; d_call: TRBD1; cdr3_nt: TGTGCCAGCAGTATTGACAGGGGTTGGAAGAACACTGAAGCTTTCTTT; cdr3_aa: CASSIDRGWKNTEAFF
clone_size: -; j_call: TRBJ1-5; v_call: TRBV7-2; d_call: -; cdr3_nt: TGTGCCAGCAGCCTAGCCGATCAGCCCCAGCATTTT; cdr3_aa: CASSLADQPQHF
clone_size: once; j_call: TRBJ2-2; v_call: TRBV6-2/TRBV6-3; d_call: -; cdr3_nt: TGTGCCAGCAGTTACGCCCCGGTTGGAAACACCGGGGAGCTGTTTTTT; cdr3_aa: CASSYAPVGNTGELFF
clone_size: -; j_call: TRBJ1-2; v_call: TRBV6-5; d_call: -; cdr3_nt: TGTGCCAGCAGTTTCCGACAACAGGCTGGCTACACCTTC; cdr3_aa: CASSFRQQAGYTF
clone_size: -; j_call: TRBJ1-3; v_call: TRBV5-5; d_call: -; cdr3_nt: TGTGCCAGCAGCTTGGGCTCGGGTAACTCTGGAAACACCATATATTTT; cdr3_aa: CASSLGSGNSGNTIYF
clone_size: -; j_call: TRBJ2-3; v_call: TRBV11-2; d_call: TRBD2; cdr3_nt: TGTGCCAGCAGCTTAATGAAACTAGCGAGGCTCACAGATACGCAGTATTTT; cdr3_aa: CASSLMKLARLTDTQYF
clone_size: -; j_call: TRBJ2-7; v_call: TRBV11-2; d_call: TRBD1; cdr3_nt: TGTGCCAGCAGCACCGACAGGGGACACGAGCAGTACTTC; cdr3_aa: CASSTDRGHEQYF
clone_size: -; j_call: TRBJ2-3; v_call: TRBV9; d_call: -; cdr3_nt: TGTGCCAGCAGTTGGAGGCCGAAGAGCACAGATACGCAGTATTTT; cdr3_aa: CASSWRPKSTDTQYF
clone_size: few; j_call: TRBJ2-3; v_call: TRBV27; d_call: -; cdr3_nt: TGTGCCAGCAGTGTGGGGACCGATCATACGCAGTATTTT; cdr3_aa: CASSVGTDHTQYF
clone_size: -; j_call: TRBJ2-7; v_call: TRBV14; d_call: TRBD1; cdr3_nt: TGTGCCAGCAGCCAAGATAACAGGGGCCCCTACGAGCAGTACTTC; cdr3_aa: CASSQDNRGPYEQYF
clone_size: -; j_call: TRBJ2-3; v_call: TRBV6-2/TRBV6-3; d_call: TRBD2; cdr3_nt: TGTGCCAGCAGCCCTTGGACTAGCGGGAGCACAGATACGCAGTATTTT; cdr3_aa: CASSPWTSGSTDTQYF
clone_size: once; j_call: TRBJ2-1; v_call: TRBV7-2; d_call: TRBD2; cdr3_nt: TGTGCCAGCACCCAGAGGGCGGGGGGGGCGGTGAGCTCCTACAATGAGCAGTTCTTC; cdr3_aa: CASTQRAGGAVSSYNEQFF
clone_size: -; j_call: TRBJ1-1; v_call: TRBV19; d_call: TRBD1; cdr3_nt: TGTGCCAGTAGTCAGACAGGGTCTGAAGCTTTCTTT; cdr3_aa: CASSQTGSEAFF
clone_size: -; j_call: TRBJ1-5; v_call: TRBV19; d_call: -; cdr3_nt: TGTGCCAGTAGTATCCTGGACAGCAATCAGCCCCAGCATTTT; cdr3_aa: CASSILDSNQPQHF
clone_size: -; j_call: TRBJ1-1; v_call: TRBV6-2/TRBV6-3; d_call: -; cdr3_nt: TGTGCCAGCAGTTACCACACCGGGTCTGAAGCTTTCTTT; cdr3_aa: CASSYHTGSEAFF
clone_size: -; j_call: TRBJ1-2; v_call: TRBV28; d_call: TRBD1; cdr3_nt: TGTGCCAGCAGTTTATGGACGGGACAGATATATGGCTACACCTTC; cdr3_aa: CASSLWTGQIYGYTF
clone_size: -; j_call: TRBJ2-2; v_call: TRBV4-1; d_call: -; cdr3_nt: TGCGCCAGCAGCCAGCGGGTCGCAGGCTCCTCGGTCACCGGGGAGCTGTTTTTT; cdr3_aa: CASSQRVAGSSVTGELFF
clone_size: once; j_call: TRBJ2-2; v_call: TRBV29-1; d_call: -; cdr3_nt: TGCAGCGTTGCCGTCTCTAGCCCCGGGGAGCTGTTTTTT; cdr3_aa: CSVAVSSPGELFF
clone_size: -; j_call: TRBJ2-7; v_call: TRBV10-1; d_call: -; cdr3_nt: TGCGCCAGCAGCCCAAGGACAGTGGATTGGGAGCAGTACTTC; cdr3_aa: CASSPRTVDWEQYF
clone_size: -; j_call: TRBJ2-1; v_call: TRBV30; d_call: -; cdr3_nt: TGTGCCTGGAGTGGCGGTTCGGGGATCACTGAGCAGTTCTTC; cdr3_aa: CAWSGGSGITEQFF
clone_size: few; j_call: TRBJ1-1; v_call: TRBV19; d_call: -; cdr3_nt: TGTGCCAGTAGTATACTTACCAACACTGAAGCTTTCTTT; cdr3_aa: CASSILTNTEAFF
clone_size: -; j_call: TRBJ1-3; v_call: TRBV4-3; d_call: -; cdr3_nt: TGCGCCAGCAGCCAAGCCGCGGCAGTTGTTAGCTCTGGAAACACCATATATTTT; cdr3_aa: CASSQAAAVVSSGNTIYF
clone_size: -; j_call: TRBJ2-5; v_call: TRBV11-1; d_call: -; cdr3_nt: TGTGCCAGCAGTTTCACGGGAGACCAAGAGACCCAGTACTTC; cdr3_aa: CASSFTGDQETQYF
clone_size: -; j_call: TRBJ2-2; v_call: TRBV3-1/TRBV3-2; d_call: TRBD2; cdr3_nt: TGTGCCAGCAGCCACTTAGCGGGAGGGCCGGCCGGGGAGCTGTTTTTT; cdr3_aa: CASSHLAGGPAGELFF
clone_size: few; j_call: TRBJ1-6; v_call: TRBV14; d_call: TRBD1; cdr3_nt: TGTGCCAGCAGCCAAGTACGACAGGGTAATTCACCCCTCCACTTT; cdr3_aa: CASSQVRQGNSPLHF
clone_size: -; j_call: TRBJ2-7; v_call: TRBV6-5; d_call: -; cdr3_nt: TGTGCCAGCAGTTACAGCGACCCGAGGGGAACCTACGAGCAGTACTTC; cdr3_aa: CASSYSDPRGTYEQYF